The present T cell receptor beta chain was sequenced within a study of blood T cell repertoires in COVID-19 (dated by TCRdb to the early 2020s). Some background on the complete study: The collaborator samples originated in the United States, Italy and Spain and spanned the acute and convalescent phases of COVID-19. The repertoires were released in a freely available public database intended as a resource for research on the immune response to SARS-CoV-2. The prospective study material was composed of cDNA or gDNA derived from T cells, B-cell-depleted T cells, or PBMCs. The dataset comprised deeply sampled blood TCRbeta repertoires from subjects exposed to, actively infected with, or recovered from COVID-19. Sample metadata almost always included a de-identified subject ID, COVID-19 status, age in years and sex. Where HLA class I and class II types were available, the types were taken from metadata supplied by the sample provider, not from assay-based typing. Samples came from the ongoing ImmuneRACE study (first 160 participants) plus 1,254 subjects from 6 global collaborators. Results the study describes overall, beyond this receptor: The quantity of clinical and demographic metadata differed by source and by participant and was supplied without curation.

TCRbeta CDR3 regions were amplified from genomic DNA using the immunoSEQ Assay, a bias-controlled multiplex PCR. Concerning the study's data processing: The number of nucleated cells in each sample was estimated by amplification of reference gene primers within the assay. To quantify the absolute abundance of each unique TCRbeta CDR3 rearrangement, sequence reads were collapsed and filtered. For each sample, productive Simpson clonality was calculated as the square root of Simpson's diversity index over productive rearrangements. TCRdb took this table from immuneACCESS and kept in-frame rearrangements with V and J called. Such tables lack part of the clones; where checked against another copy, unresolved V genes explain under half of the gap, and the rest is unexplained. D and trimming were read from the DNA, whereas the V and J calls and clone size are those reported in that table. The sample table records tens of thousands of clones; around three quarters of these occur just once. The leading ten clones occupy 1.5% to 2.5% of the sample.

Collaborating institutions collected whole blood in K2EDTA tubes following their own protocols. For TCRbeta analysis, collaborator samples were shipped as frozen whole blood, as isolated PBMCs, or as DNA extracted from either sample type. CDR1 and CDR2 (MNHEY, SVGAGI) derive from the germline V gene. There are 15 amino acids in the CDR3, from cysteine to phenylalanine inclusive. Only the CDR3 part of the read is kept: 45 bases, read in frame from the first base. Cut back by 2 bases and 1 base, the V and J ends lie 11 bases apart. A note on this clone: Its recognized antigen is unknown. No much larger clone is present one base from it, and per-base qualities are unavailable.

Sequenced sample: peripheral blood. The V and J segments used are TRBV6-5 and TRBJ1-2, with TRBD1 as a weak D call on 5 bases. This clonotype was sampled from a man aged 55-75 years with active COVID-19. The DNA is as follows: TGTGCCAGCAGTTACAGCAGGGCAGATAACTATGGCTACACCTTC. It codes for CASSYSRADNYGYTF.